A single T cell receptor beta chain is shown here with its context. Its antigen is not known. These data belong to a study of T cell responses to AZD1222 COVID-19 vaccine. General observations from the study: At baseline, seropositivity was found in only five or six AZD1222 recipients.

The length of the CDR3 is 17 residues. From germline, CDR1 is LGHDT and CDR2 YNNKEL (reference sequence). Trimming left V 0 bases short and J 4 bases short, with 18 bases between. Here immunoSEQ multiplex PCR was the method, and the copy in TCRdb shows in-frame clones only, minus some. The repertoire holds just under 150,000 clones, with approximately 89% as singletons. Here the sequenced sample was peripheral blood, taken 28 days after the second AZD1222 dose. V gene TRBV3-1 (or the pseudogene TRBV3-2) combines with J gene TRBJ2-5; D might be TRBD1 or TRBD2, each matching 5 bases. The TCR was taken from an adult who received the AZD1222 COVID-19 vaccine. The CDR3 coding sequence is TGTGCCAGCAGCCAAGAAGCGGCAGGGCGCCAAGGAGAGACCCAGTACTTC. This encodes CASSQEAAGRQGETQYF.